Each of the 11 T cell receptor beta chains below was sequenced from the same sample in a study of cytomegalovirus exposure and HLA in healthy donors. Both 60 Vbeta primers and 13 Jbeta primers went into the PCR. Some clones are missing from TCRdb's copy, which holds only in-frame ones; the method was immunoSEQ multiplex PCR. The table has some 130,000 clones, roughly 80% seen once; the top ten hold 0.95% to 1.5%. Input material: PBMCs. These receptors were collected from a boy younger than 18 in good health and CMV-seronegative.

This clone was seen a few times. The chain employs TRBV6-5 and TRBJ1-5; TRBD1 matches at 8 bases. The junction had 4 bases not matched to a gene; V was cut back by 6 bases and J by 0 bases. The CDR3 loop spans 15 amino acids. Germline V gene lookup returns CDR1 MNHEY and CDR2 SVGAGI. Written as DNA, the CDR3 is TGTGCCAGCAGGTCTACAGGGGGTAGCAATCAGCCCCAGCATTTT. It encodes CASRSTGGSNQPQHF.

This clone was seen a handful of times. V and J are TRBV5-4 and TRBJ1-1; D remains ambiguous. The germline CDR1 and CDR2 sequences are SGHNT and YYREEE (reference sequence). The CDR3 sequence is 13 residues long. V was trimmed by 2 bases and J by 1 base, leaving 6 bases between them. The DNA for the CDR3 is TGTGCCAGCAGCTTTTCCGGGAACACTGAAGCTTTCTTT. This encodes CASSFSGNTEAFF.

The V and J genes are TRBV7-6 and TRBJ2-2; 8 bases are a match to TRBD1. The CDR3 extends over 16 amino acids. Germline V gives CDR1 SGHVS, CDR2 FNYEAQ. J gave up 6 bases and V 1 base, and 7 bases lay outside the gene matches. DNA for the CDR3: TGTGCCAGCAGCTTAGGTAGGACAGGGAAGGCCGGGGAGCTGTTTTTT. It translates to CASSLGRTGKAGELFF.

This clone was recorded a few times. The chain combines TRBV5-6 with TRBJ2-1; 7 bases map to TRBD2. This CDR3 comprises 15 residues. The V gene end was trimmed by 0 bases and the J gene end by 7 bases; junction bases not matched to a gene: 7. The germline gives CDR1 SGHDT, CDR2 YYEEEE. CDR3 loop: CASSLGGGGENEQFF. CDR3 nucleotide sequence: TGTGCCAGCAGCTTGGGGGGGGGAGGGGAGAATGAGCAGTTCTTC.

This clone was picked up a small number of times. The V and J genes are TRBV19 and TRBJ1-3; no reliable D call. CDR1 is LNHDA, CDR2 SQIVND, per germline (reference sequence). Trimming left V 5 bases short and J 3 bases short, with 17 bases between. The CDR3 length is 16 residues. CDR3 bases: TGTGCCAGTAGTCAGCGCGGCACAACCTTTGGAAACACCATATATTTT. As protein: CASSQRGTTFGNTIYF.

The rearrangement links TRBV10-3 to TRBJ2-3; perhaps TRBD2 as D (6 bases). Per the germline V gene, CDR1 is ENHRY and CDR2 is SYGVKD. CDR3 length: 14 residues. Trimming removed 5 bases at V and 1 base at J, with 10 bases between. The chain's CDR3 is CAISYGRGTDTQYF. The CDR3 coding sequence is TGTGCCATCAGTTACGGGAGAGGCACAGATACGCAGTATTTT.

The CDR3 is CASSLGDRGKPFF. The CDR3, as DNA: TGTGCCAGCAGCTTGGGAGACAGGGGGAAACCGTTCTTC. The V call is TRBV7-9, the J call TRBJ2-1; the match to TRBD1 covers 9 bases. The CDR3 loop spans 13 amino acids. V dropped 3 bases and J dropped 15; count of bases not matched to a gene: 9. Germline CDR1 and CDR2: SEHNR and FQNEAQ (reference sequence).

The chain links TRBV4-1 to TRBJ1-5, with 8 bases aligning to TRBD1. V was clipped by 1 base and J by 7 bases; unmatched bases: 9. Germline V gene data show CDR1 as MGHRA and CDR2 as YSYEKL. The CDR3 sequence is 16 residues long. For the CDR3, the DNA is TGCGCCAGCAGCCAAGCCCCTGGACAGGGCGGCCAGCCCCAGCATTTT. The encoded protein is CASSQAPGQGGQPQHF.

J is TRBJ2-7 and V is TRBV7-8; D possibly corresponds to TRBD2 (5 bases). The CDR3 is made up of 15 amino acids. The germline V gene encodes CDR1 SGHVS and CDR2 FQNEAQ. V was pared by 5 bases and J by 0 bases, with 14 bases between. CDR3 DNA: TGTGCCAGCAGCCCCCGGACTCTGAGCTCCTACGAGCAGTACTTC. It encodes CASSPRTLSSYEQYF.

Remarks on this clone: Other DNA sequences within the sample encode an identical CDR3. The chain employs TRBV7-2 and TRBJ2-3; a weak D match, TRBD2 (6 bases). The V end lost 5 bases, the J end lost 0 bases, and 12 bases lay between the germline ends. The germline V gene has CDR1 SGHTA and CDR2 FQGNSA. This CDR3 has 15 amino acids. CDR3 in DNA: TGTGCCAGCAGCCTGGCCGGGACTAGCACAGATACGCAGTATTTT. Its protein is CASSLAGTSTDTQYF. The variable domain in full, completed from reference TRBV7-2 and TRBJ2-3, reads GAGVSQSPSNKVTEKGKDVELRCDPISGHTALYWYRQSLGQGLEFLIYFQGNSAPDKSGLPSDRFSAERTGGSVSTLTIQRTQQEDSAVYLCASSLAGTSTDTQYFGPGTRLTVL.

This chain connects TRBV7-9 to TRBJ2-7; 10 bases fit TRBD2. This CDR3 is built from 15 residues. CDR1 is SEHNR, CDR2 FQNEAQ, per germline (reference sequence). The J segment lost 2 bases and the V segment lost 3 bases, leaving 4 bases of the junction unmatched. CDR3 in amino acids: CASSFASGGTYEQYF. Here the CDR3 DNA reads TGTGCCAGCAGCTTTGCTAGCGGGGGAACCTACGAGCAGTACTTC.